This is a list of T cell receptor beta chains from one sample in a study of blood T cells in healthy people across ages. TCRdb reprocessed the 5' RACE reads with MiXCR, giving one entry per CDR3 protein. The sample lists 500,000 to 600,000 distinct CDR3 sequences; approximately 30% were seen once. The sample was blood. These receptors all come from a woman aged 65 to 85 in good health. Each CDR3 is given with its conserved first and last residue. A D gene is named only where the DNA matches it firmly. Clone size is shown for a subset of rows, as once, few, many or a class of expanded clone.

j_gene,d_gene,abundance,v_gene,CDR3nt,CDR3aa
TRBJ2-1,TRBD2,-,TRBV20-1,TGCAGTGCTGTATCCCTGGGAGGACTAGCGGCACCAAACTACAATGAGCAGTTCTTC,CSAVSLGGLAAPNYNEQFF
TRBJ2-5,-,few,TRBV7-7,TGTGCCAGCAGCTTAGTAGAAGGGTTACAGACCCAGTACTTC,CASSLVEGLQTQYF
TRBJ2-3,-,-,TRBV19,TGTGCCAGTAGTATAGCGGCGGGCCCTACGGGGACGCAGTATTTT,CASSIAAGPTGTQYF
TRBJ1-5,-,-,TRBV4-3,TGCGCCAGCAGCCAAGATCCGCCGGGGGGCAATCAGCCCCAGCATTTT,CASSQDPPGGNQPQHF
TRBJ1-5,-,many,TRBV14,TGTGCCAGCAGCCAAGGATGGGGGAATCAGCCCCAGCATTTT,CASSQGWGNQPQHF
TRBJ2-3,-,-,TRBV2,TGTGCCAGCAGTTCGCAAAAGACGGGTTTAGATACGCAGTATTTT,CASSSQKTGLDTQYF
TRBJ1-4,-,-,TRBV29-1,TGCAGCGTTCGGAAGAATGAAAAACTGTTTTTT,CSVRKNEKLFF
TRBJ1-2,-,-,TRBV6-5,TGTGCCAGCAGTGCCCATCGGGGCTATGGCTACACCTTC,CASSAHRGYGYTF
TRBJ2-5,-,few,TRBV4-2,TGTGCCAGCAGCCAAGACAAAGGGACCCAGTACTTC,CASSQDKGTQYF
TRBJ1-3,-,many,TRBV4-1,TGCGCCAGCAGCCAAGTAGGAACTGGAAACACCATATATTTT,CASSQVGTGNTIYF
TRBJ2-3,-,few,TRBV13,TGTGCCAGCAGCCCGCCGACTGTTACTAGCACAGATACGCAGTATTTT,CASSPPTVTSTDTQYF
TRBJ2-1,-,-,TRBV9,TGTGCCAGCAGCGTAGCGGGGGTGGCCTACAATGAGCAGTTCTTC,CASSVAGVAYNEQFF
TRBJ1-2,-,-,TRBV29-1,TGCAGCGTCGACGTACACGACTCCTATGGCTACACCTTC,CSVDVHDSYGYTF
TRBJ1-4,-,few,TRBV6-2/TRBV6-3,TGTGCCAGCAGTTACTCGGCGGGGGCTGACAGTGAAAAACTGTTTTTT,CASSYSAGADSEKLFF
TRBJ2-1,-,few,TRBV11-2,TGTGCCAGCAGCTCCGCGGGACACCGTAACAATGAGCAGTTCTTC,CASSSAGHRNNEQFF
TRBJ2-5,TRBD2,-,TRBV20-1,TGCAGTGCTAGCGGGGGGGCCGGTGGAGAGACCCAGTACTTC,CSASGGAGGETQYF
TRBJ1-4,-,few,TRBV4-3,TGCGCCAGCAGCCAAGATGGATGGGGGGGTTCTGAAAAACTGCTTTTT,CASSQDGWGGSEKLLF
TRBJ2-5,TRBD1,few,TRBV24-1,TGTGCCACCAGTAATGTGGGGACAGGGCTCCAAGAGACCCAGTACTTC,CATSNVGTGLQETQYF
TRBJ2-4,-,-,TRBV7-2,TGTGCCAGCAGCTTATACGGGATGGAGAACATTCAGTACTTC,CASSLYGMENIQYF
TRBJ1-2,-,-,TRBV6-6,TGTGCCAGCAGAGACGGAAACTATGGCTACACCTTC,CASRDGNYGYTF
TRBJ2-5,-,few,TRBV2,TGTGCCAGCAGAAGGATGGGATACCAGTACTTC,CASRRMGYQYF
TRBJ2-3,TRBD2,few,TRBV7-2,TGTGCCAGCAGCTTGTTAGCGGGGGGCCATAGCACAGACACGCAGTATTTT,CASSLLAGGHSTDTQYF
TRBJ1-1,TRBD1,-,TRBV5-6,TGTGCCAGCCACAGGGGGTATGACACTGAAGCTTTCTTT,CASHRGYDTEAFF
TRBJ2-3,-,few,TRBV20-1,TGCAGTGCTAGTATCCGGGGGTTTGATACGCAGTACTTT,CSASIRGFDTQYF
TRBJ2-2,-,few,TRBV6-1,TGTGCCAGCAGTGGAGGACTTCACGGGGGGGAGCTGTTTTTT,CASSGGLHGGELFF
TRBJ2-1,-,-,TRBV20-1,TGCAGTGCTAGAGATTTACAGGGCTCTAACTACAATGAGCAGTTCTTC,CSARDLQGSNYNEQFF
TRBJ1-2,-,-,TRBV7-9,TGTGCCCTATTGAGAGCCCCGGAGGGGTATGGCTACACCTTC,CALLRAPEGYGYTF
TRBJ2-7,-,few,TRBV7-8,TGTGCCAGCACCATTAGGGGTGGGCAGGGTTTGGGCGAGCAGTACTTC,CASTIRGGQGLGEQYF
TRBJ1-4,-,-,TRBV7-8,TGTGCCAGCAGCCCCCCCGCGACGCGGGGGGAAAAACTGTTTTTT,CASSPPATRGEKLFF
TRBJ2-7,-,few,TRBV20-1,TGCAGTGCCCCCCGGCGGGGCACCTACGAGCAGTACTTC,CSAPRRGTYEQYF
TRBJ1-1,-,-,TRBV29-1,TGCAGCGTTGTTCACCAGAACACTGAAGCTTTCTTT,CSVVHQNTEAFF
TRBJ2-3,TRBD1,few,TRBV12-3/TRBV12-4,TGTGCCAGCAGCCCCACTACGGGACAGGTCACAGATACGCAGTATTTT,CASSPTTGQVTDTQYF
TRBJ1-1,-,-,TRBV12-3/TRBV12-4,TGTGCCAGCAGTTTTAAAACAGGCTATGAAGCTTTCTTT,CASSFKTGYEAFF
TRBJ1-4,-,-,TRBV7-2,TGTGCCAGCAGCCGCAACACCGGGAGGGTTAATGAAAAACTGTTTTTT,CASSRNTGRVNEKLFF
TRBJ2-7,-,-,TRBV7-2,TGTGCCAGCAGCCGATGGGACTCCAGCTCCTACGAGCAGTACTTC,CASSRWDSSSYEQYF
TRBJ1-2,-,-,TRBV12-3/TRBV12-4,TGTGCCAGCAGTTTATACGTGGAAAGAAGGGGCTACGCCTTC,CASSLYVERRGYAF
TRBJ2-1,TRBD2,-,TRBV6-5,TGTGCCAGCAGTAGCGGGGCAACTCACAATGAGCAGTTCTTC,CASSSGATHNEQFF
TRBJ2-5,-,-,TRBV5-1,TGCGTCAGCAGTTATCGACAGGGAGGCCAAGAGACCCAGTACTTC,CVSSYRQGGQETQYF
TRBJ2-7,TRBD2,-,TRBV3-1,TGTGCCAGCAGCCGACGGACTAGCGGGGGGAGCTACGAGCAGTACTTC,CASSRRTSGGSYEQYF
TRBJ2-2,-,few,TRBV10-3,TGTGCCATCAGTGTTTGGGGAAACACCGGGGAGCTGTTTTTT,CAISVWGNTGELFF
TRBJ2-5,-,few,TRBV7-9,TGTGCCAGCAGCTCTGACAGATTCCAAGAGACCCAGTACTTC,CASSSDRFQETQYF
TRBJ2-7,-,-,TRBV6-6,TGTGCCAGCACTCCTTTGGCAGGGACCTCGGGAGAGCAGTACTTC,CASTPLAGTSGEQYF
TRBJ2-5,-,-,TRBV6-2/TRBV6-3,TGTGCCAGCAGTTCCCTCGGGGGGCCGGAGACCCAGTACTTC,CASSSLGGPETQYF
TRBJ2-7,-,few,TRBV3-1,TGTGCCAGCAGCCAAAGCCCGGAGAGCTCCTACGAGCAGTACTTC,CASSQSPESSYEQYF